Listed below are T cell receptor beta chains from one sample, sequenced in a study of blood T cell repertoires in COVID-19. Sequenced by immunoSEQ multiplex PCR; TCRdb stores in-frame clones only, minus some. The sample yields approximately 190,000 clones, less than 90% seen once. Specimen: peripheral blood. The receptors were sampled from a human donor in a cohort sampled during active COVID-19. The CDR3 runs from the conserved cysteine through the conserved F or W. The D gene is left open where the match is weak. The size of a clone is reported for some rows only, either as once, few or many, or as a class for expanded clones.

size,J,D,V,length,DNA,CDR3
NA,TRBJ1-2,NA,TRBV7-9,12,TGTGCCAGCGGATCGACAGGATATGGCTACACCTTC,CASGSTGYGYTF
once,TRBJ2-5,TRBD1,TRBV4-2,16,TGTGCCAGCAGCCAACGGGGCAGGGGGCGCGAAGAGACCCAGTACTTC,CASSQRGRGREETQYF
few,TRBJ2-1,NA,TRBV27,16,TGTGCCAGCAGGGGATGGGGCCAAGAGAACCCGAATGAGCAGTTCTTC,CASRGWGQENPNEQFF
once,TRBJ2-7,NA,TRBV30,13,TGTGCCTGGCAACCGGGACACAACTACGAGCAGTACTTC,CAWQPGHNYEQYF
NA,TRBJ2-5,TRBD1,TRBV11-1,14,TGTGCCAGCAGGACGGACAGGGCACAAGAGACCCAGTACTTC,CASRTDRAQETQYF
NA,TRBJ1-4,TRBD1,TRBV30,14,TGTGCCTGGAGTGTATACGGACAGGGCGAAAAACTGTTTTTT,CAWSVYGQGEKLFF
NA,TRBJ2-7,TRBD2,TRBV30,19,TGTGCCTGGAGCGAAGAACCCCGATTTATAGCGGGAGAAAACTACGAGCAGTACTTC,CAWSEEPRFIAGENYEQYF
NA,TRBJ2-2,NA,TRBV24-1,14,TGTGCCACCCAACGGAACGGCGGGACCGGGGAGCTGTTTTTT,CATQRNGGTGELFF
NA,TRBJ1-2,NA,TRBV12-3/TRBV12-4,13,TGTGCCAGCAGCCCCTCGGAGCTCAGTGGCTACACCTTC,CASSPSELSGYTF
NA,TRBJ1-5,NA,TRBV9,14,TGTGCCAGCAGCGTAGATGGGGGGGGTGGGCCCCAGCATTTT,CASSVDGGGGPQHF
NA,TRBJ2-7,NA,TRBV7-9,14,TGTGCCAGCAGCTTAGGGGCAGCGGATTACGAGCAGTACTTC,CASSLGAADYEQYF
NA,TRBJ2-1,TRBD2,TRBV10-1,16,TGCGCCAGCAGTGAGTACGGCGGGGGGGCTTGGAATGAGCAGTTCTTC,CASSEYGGGAWNEQFF
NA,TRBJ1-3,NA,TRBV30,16,TGTGCCTGGAGAACGACGGGACATCTCTCTGGAAACACCATATATTTT,CAWRTTGHLSGNTIYF
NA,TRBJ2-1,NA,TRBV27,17,TGTGCCAGCAGTCCCCTGTTTTCCCTTAGCTCCTACAATGAGCAGTTCTTC,CASSPLFSLSSYNEQFF
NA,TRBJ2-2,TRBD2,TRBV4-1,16,TGCGCCAGCAGCCTCAATAGCGGGGGAAACACCGGGGAGCTGTTTTTT,CASSLNSGGNTGELFF
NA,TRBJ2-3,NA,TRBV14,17,TGTGCCAGCAGCCAAGATGGGAACAGGCTTCGCGCAGATACGCAGTATTTT,CASSQDGNRLRADTQYF
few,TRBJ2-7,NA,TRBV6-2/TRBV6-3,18,TGTGCCAGCAGTTATGAAACCTTATTTCTAGCCCCAAAATACGAGCAGTACTTC,CASSYETLFLAPKYEQYF
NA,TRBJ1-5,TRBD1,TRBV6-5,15,TGTGCCAGCACCATGACAGGGGGCGACAATCAGCCCCAGCATTTT,CASTMTGGDNQPQHF
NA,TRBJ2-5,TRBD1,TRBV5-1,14,TGCGCCAGCAGGCTGGGACAGGGGAGAGAGACCCAGTACTTC,CASRLGQGRETQYF
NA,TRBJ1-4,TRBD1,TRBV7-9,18,TGTGCCAGCAGCTTATTGTACAGTCGAGGGGGCGAGGGTGAAAAACTGTTTTTT,CASSLLYSRGGEGEKLFF
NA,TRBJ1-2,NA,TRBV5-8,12,TGTGCCAGCAGCTTGGGTCGTCCGGGCTACACCTTC,CASSLGRPGYTF
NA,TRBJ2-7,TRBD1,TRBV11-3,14,TGTGCCAGCAGCAAGGGACAGGGGGCGGAAGAGCAGTACTTC,CASSKGQGAEEQYF
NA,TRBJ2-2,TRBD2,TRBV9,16,TGTGCCAGCGGTGCGACTAGCGGGGGATACACCGGGGAGCTGTTTTTT,CASGATSGGYTGELFF
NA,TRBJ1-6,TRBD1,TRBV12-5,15,TGTGCTAGTGGCCTTGGGGACAGGGAGAATTCACCCCTCCACTTT,CASGLGDRENSPLHF
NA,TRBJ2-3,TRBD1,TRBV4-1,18,TGCGCCAGCAGCCAAGGGGGGAACAGGGGATTCGGAACAGATACGCAGTATTTT,CASSQGGNRGFGTDTQYF
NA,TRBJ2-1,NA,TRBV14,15,TGTGCCAGCAGCCAAGTTAGAGGGCCTTACAATGAGCAGTTCTTC,CASSQVRGPYNEQFF
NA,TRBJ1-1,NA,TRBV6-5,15,TGTGCCAGCAGGCGACCGAGTTGGGGGGGCACTGAAGCTTTCTTT,CASRRPSWGGTEAFF
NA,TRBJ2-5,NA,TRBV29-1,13,TGCAGCGTGGGGGCAGGGCTGAGAGAGACCCAGTACTTC,CSVGAGLRETQYF
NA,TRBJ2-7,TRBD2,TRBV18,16,TGTGCCAGCTCACAAGGGACTAGCGGGAGTAGCTACGAGCAGTACTTC,CASSQGTSGSSYEQYF
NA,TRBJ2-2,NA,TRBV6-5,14,TGTGCCAGCAGTTACGAGGCGGGGGCCCGGGAGCTGTTTTTT,CASSYEAGARELFF
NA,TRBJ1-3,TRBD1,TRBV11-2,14,TGTGCCAGCAGTGCCGACAGGGTAGGAAACACCATATATTTT,CASSADRVGNTIYF